This is a list of T cell receptor beta chains from one sample in a study of CD4 T cells in relation to SARS-CoV-2 and coronaviruses. Data came from immunoSEQ multiplex PCR; TCRdb stores just in-frame clones and leaves some out. The table records roughly 36,000 clones, around 85% of them present only once. Sequenced: memory CD4+ T cells from PBMCs. The source is an adult with COVID-19. CDR3s include the opening cysteine and the closing phenylalanine or tryptophan. D genes are given only for firm matches. Expanded clones are given a class, and other clones once, few, many or no size at all.

CDR3 protein: CASSPSTYNEQFF
CDR3 DNA: TGTGCCAGCAGCCCCTCTACCTACAATGAGCAGTTCTTC
J gene: TRBJ2-1
V gene: TRBV7-9
D gene: NA
clone size: NA

CDR3 protein: CASSSFGQGKYEQYF
CDR3 DNA: TGTGCCAGCAGTTCCTTTGGGCAGGGAAAGTACGAGCAGTACTTC
J gene: TRBJ2-7
V gene: TRBV27
D gene: NA
clone size: once

CDR3 protein: CASSLGLAAYNEQFF
CDR3 DNA: TGTGCCAGCAGCCTGGGACTAGCAGCCTACAATGAGCAGTTCTTC
J gene: TRBJ2-1
V gene: TRBV3-1/TRBV3-2
D gene: TRBD2
clone size: once

CDR3 protein: CASSLRRQGIQYF
CDR3 DNA: TGTGCCAGCAGCCTTCGGCGTCAGGGGATTCAGTACTTC
J gene: TRBJ2-4
V gene: TRBV14
D gene: NA
clone size: NA

CDR3 protein: CASRGTFTASGANVLTF
CDR3 DNA: TGTGCCAGCAGGGGGACTTTTACCGCCTCTGGGGCCAACGTCCTGACTTTC
J gene: TRBJ2-6
V gene: TRBV27
D gene: NA
clone size: NA

CDR3 protein: CASSPGLSYEQYF
CDR3 DNA: TGTGCCAGCTCCCCGGGGCTCTCCTACGAGCAGTACTTC
J gene: TRBJ2-7
V gene: TRBV18
D gene: NA
clone size: NA

CDR3 protein: CASSQVRIGASYGYTF
CDR3 DNA: TGTGCCAGCAGCCAAGTGAGGATAGGGGCAAGCTATGGCTACACCTTC
J gene: TRBJ1-2
V gene: TRBV3-1/TRBV3-2
D gene: NA
clone size: few

CDR3 protein: CASSRDLYEQYF
CDR3 DNA: TGTGCCAGCAGTCGGGACCTTTACGAGCAGTACTTC
J gene: TRBJ2-7
V gene: TRBV12-3/TRBV12-4
D gene: NA
clone size: NA

CDR3 protein: CASSFGGSTDEQFF
CDR3 DNA: TGCGCCAGCAGCTTCGGAGGCTCTACGGATGAGCAGTTCTTC
J gene: TRBJ2-1
V gene: TRBV5-1
D gene: NA
clone size: NA

CDR3 protein: CASSMTSGQETQYF
CDR3 DNA: TGCGCCAGCAGCATGACTAGCGGCCAAGAGACCCAGTACTTC
J gene: TRBJ2-5
V gene: TRBV5-1
D gene: TRBD2
clone size: NA

CDR3 protein: CASSYPGRSEAFF
CDR3 DNA: TGTGCCAGCAGTTACCCCGGCCGAAGCGAAGCTTTCTTT
J gene: TRBJ1-1
V gene: TRBV28
D gene: NA
clone size: NA

CDR3 protein: CASKKAPASGRKGYEQYF
CDR3 DNA: TGTGCCAGCAAAAAAGCCCCCGCTAGCGGGAGAAAGGGCTACGAGCAGTACTTC
J gene: TRBJ2-7
V gene: TRBV28
D gene: TRBD2
clone size: NA

CDR3 protein: CASSPRRLGTSGYNEQFF
CDR3 DNA: TGCGCCAGCAGCCCCCGCCGGCTCGGGACTAGCGGATACAATGAGCAGTTCTTC
J gene: TRBJ2-1
V gene: TRBV4-1
D gene: TRBD2
clone size: NA

CDR3 protein: CSVDSGGEQYF
CDR3 DNA: TGCAGCGTTGATTCGGGCGGCGAGCAGTACTTC
J gene: TRBJ2-7
V gene: TRBV29-1
D gene: NA
clone size: NA

CDR3 protein: CASSQEPPGLAMGETQYF
CDR3 DNA: TGCGCCAGCAGCCAAGAACCGCCCGGACTAGCTATGGGAGAGACCCAGTACTTC
J gene: TRBJ2-5
V gene: TRBV4-1
D gene: TRBD2
clone size: NA

CDR3 protein: CASSQDIGLETQYF
CDR3 DNA: TGCGCCAGCAGCCAAGATATCGGACTAGAGACCCAGTACTTC
J gene: TRBJ2-5
V gene: TRBV4-3
D gene: NA
clone size: NA